The source of this T cell receptor (beta chain) is a study of blood T cell repertoires in COVID-19. Sequenced by immunoSEQ multiplex PCR; TCRdb stores in-frame clones only, minus some. The repertoire holds some 150,000 clones, with more than 75% as singletons. Trimming removed 5 bases from V and 4 bases from J, with 14 bases in between. The CDR3 contains 14 residues. Germline V gene data show CDR1 as MDHEN and CDR2 as SYDVKM. Sequencing was done on a sample of peripheral blood. This clonotype originated in a woman in her 50s with active or convalescent COVID-19. The rearrangement uses TRBV28 and TRBJ1-2; D call uncertain. The CDR3 sequence is CASSPSAGIYGYTF. The CDR3, as DNA: TGTGCCAGCAGTCCTAGCGCAGGAATCTATGGCTACACCTTC.